This T cell receptor beta chain was recorded in a study of T cell changes during pregnancy in multiple sclerosis. Assay used: immunoSEQ multiplex PCR; TCRdb lists only in-frame clones, some missing. The sample contains fewer than 60,000 clones, over 90% of which appear only once. The CDR3 contains 15 residues. Germline CDR1 reads SGDLS; CDR2 reads YYNGEE. V shed 2 bases, J shed 5 bases, and the junction held 7 bases outside the gene matches. The chain combines TRBV9 with TRBJ2-5, with 9 bases identical to TRBD2. The TCR originated in a female donor with multiple sclerosis, enrolled in a pregnancy study. The specimen comprised CD8+ T cells from peripheral blood mononuclear cells, sampled in the first trimester of pregnancy. In DNA form, the CDR3 reads TGTGCCAGCAGCGTGAGTAGCGGGAGTGGGGAGACCCAGTACTTC. It is translated as CASSVSSGSGETQYF.